This T cell receptor beta chain was retrieved from a study of STAT5B mutations in CD4+ large granular lymphocyte leukemia. Overall study: Healthy donors showed HLA-associated enrichment of the CDR3 'QG' motif. Findings of the study overall: Data were not HLA-matched across samples. Patient CD4-sorted repertoires looked more clonal than healthy CD4+ repertoires, even without putative leukemic clones. No patients shared main leukemic clonotypes, though roughly 25% appeared at low frequency elsewhere.

The repertoire was sequenced with immunoSEQ multiplex PCR; TCRdb's copy has only in-frame clones and lacks some. Of approximately 32,000 clones detected, 88% appear once; the ten largest clones hold 0.97%. This clone has only one observation. The antigen is undetermined. J lost 2 bases, V lost 6 bases, and 1 base had no gene match. Germline CDR1 is SQVTM and CDR2 is ANQGSEA. There are 11 residues in the CDR3. This chain joins TRBV29-1 and TRBJ2-7, with TRBD2 matching 7 bases. Sequencing was carried out using CD4+ T cells from blood buffy coats. The sequence came from a human donor in good health. The CDR3 here is CSVRGAYEQYF. The CDR3 DNA follows: TGCAGCGTCCGGGGGGCCTACGAGCAGTACTTC.